The T cell receptor (beta chain) described here comes from a study of identical twins. From the 5' RACE reads, TCRdb called clonotypes with MiXCR, one entry per CDR3 protein. The sample shows hundreds of thousands of distinct CDR3 sequences, less than 10% of them seen only once. Trimming pared 2 bases from V and 6 bases from J, leaving 13 bases between. There are 14 residues in the CDR3. This clonotype was detected ten times or more. Another study also made use of these data, one on yellow fever vaccine responses in identical twins.

This chain connects TRBV12-3 or TRBV12-4 to TRBJ1-2, with D tentatively TRBD1 (6 bases). The specimen was PBMCs. The clonotype comes from a young woman in good health. The CDR3 DNA reads TGTGCCAGCAGTTTAAACTCGGGGGCGGATGGCTACACCTTC. Amino acid sequence: CASSLNSGADGYTF.